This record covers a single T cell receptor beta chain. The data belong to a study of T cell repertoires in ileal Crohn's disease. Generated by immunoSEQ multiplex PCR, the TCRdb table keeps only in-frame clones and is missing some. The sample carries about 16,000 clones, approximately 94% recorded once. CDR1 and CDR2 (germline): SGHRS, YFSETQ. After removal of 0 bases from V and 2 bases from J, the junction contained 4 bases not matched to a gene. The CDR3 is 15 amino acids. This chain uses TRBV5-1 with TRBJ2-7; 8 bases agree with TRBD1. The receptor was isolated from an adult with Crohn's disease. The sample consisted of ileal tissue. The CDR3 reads CASSLAGTGTYEQYF. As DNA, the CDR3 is TGCGCCAGCAGCTTGGCCGGGACAGGAACCTACGAGCAGTACTTC.